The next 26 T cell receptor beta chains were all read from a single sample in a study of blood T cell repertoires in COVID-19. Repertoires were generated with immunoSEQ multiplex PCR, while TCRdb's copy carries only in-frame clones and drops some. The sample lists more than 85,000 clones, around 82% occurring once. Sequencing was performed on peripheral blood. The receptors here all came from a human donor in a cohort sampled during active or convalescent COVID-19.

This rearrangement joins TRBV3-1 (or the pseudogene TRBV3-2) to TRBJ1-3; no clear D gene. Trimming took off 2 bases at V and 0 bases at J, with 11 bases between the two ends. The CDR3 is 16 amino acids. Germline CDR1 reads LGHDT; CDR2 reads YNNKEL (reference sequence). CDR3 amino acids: CASSQSSRVSGNTIYF. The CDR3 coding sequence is TGTGCCAGCAGCCAATCTTCGAGGGTCTCTGGAAACACCATATATTTT.

The CDR3 reads CASTQGTIATNEKLFF. The CDR3 DNA is TGTGCCAGTACACAGGGTACGATTGCAACTAATGAAAAACTGTTTTTT. The chain couples TRBV19 to TRBJ1-4; the D gene is possibly TRBD1 (6 bases). This CDR3 has 16 amino acids. V dropped 7 bases and J dropped 0 bases, with 15 bases sitting between them. Germline loops: CDR1 LNHDA, CDR2 SQIVND (reference sequence).

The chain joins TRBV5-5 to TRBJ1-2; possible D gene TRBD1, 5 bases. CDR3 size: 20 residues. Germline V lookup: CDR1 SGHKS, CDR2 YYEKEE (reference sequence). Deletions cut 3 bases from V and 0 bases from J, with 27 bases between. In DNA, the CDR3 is TGTGCCAGCAGCTCATTGAGTCTGGTCGCAACCAAGGGGACTAACTATGGCTACACCTTC. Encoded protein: CASSSLSLVATKGTNYGYTF.

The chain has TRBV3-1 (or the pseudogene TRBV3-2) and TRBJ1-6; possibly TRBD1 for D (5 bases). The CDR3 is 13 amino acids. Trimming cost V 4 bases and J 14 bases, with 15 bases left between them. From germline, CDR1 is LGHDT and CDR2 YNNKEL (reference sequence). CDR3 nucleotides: TGTGCCAGCAGCCCTTCCAGGGATGCATCCCTCCACTTT. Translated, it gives CASSPSRDASLHF.

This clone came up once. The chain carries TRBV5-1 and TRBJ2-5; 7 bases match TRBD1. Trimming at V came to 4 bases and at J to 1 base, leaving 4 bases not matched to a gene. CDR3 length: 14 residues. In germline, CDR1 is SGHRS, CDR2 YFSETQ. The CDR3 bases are TGCGCCAGCAGCCCAGACAGGGCCCAAGAGACCCAGTACTTC. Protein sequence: CASSPDRAQETQYF.

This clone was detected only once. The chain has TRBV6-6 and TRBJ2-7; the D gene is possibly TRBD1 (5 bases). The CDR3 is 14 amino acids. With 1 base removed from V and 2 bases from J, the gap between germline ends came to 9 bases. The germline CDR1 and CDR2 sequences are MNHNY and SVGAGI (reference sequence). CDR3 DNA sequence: TGTGCCAGCAGTTACTGGGGCAATCCCTACGAGCAGTACTTC. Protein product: CASSYWGNPYEQYF.

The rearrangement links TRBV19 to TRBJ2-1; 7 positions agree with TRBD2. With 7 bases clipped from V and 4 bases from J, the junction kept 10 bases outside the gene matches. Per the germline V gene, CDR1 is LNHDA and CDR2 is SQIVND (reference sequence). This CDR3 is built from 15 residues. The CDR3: CASKRDGDYYNEQFF. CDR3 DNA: TGTGCCAGTAAAAGGGACGGGGACTATTACAATGAGCAGTTCTTC. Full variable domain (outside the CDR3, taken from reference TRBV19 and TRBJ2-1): DGGITQSPKYLFRKEGQNVTLSCEQNLNHDAMYWYRQDPGQGLRLIYYSQIVNDFQKGDIAEGYSVSREKKESFPLTVTSAQKNPTAFYLCASKRDGDYYNEQFFGPGTRLTVL.

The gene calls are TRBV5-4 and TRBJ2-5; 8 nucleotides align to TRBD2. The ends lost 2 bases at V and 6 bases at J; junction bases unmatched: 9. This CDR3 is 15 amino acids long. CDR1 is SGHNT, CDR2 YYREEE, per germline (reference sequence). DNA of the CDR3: TGTGCCAGCAGCTTCGCAAGCGGGGGCCCCAAGACCCAGTACTTC. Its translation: CASSFASGGPKTQYF.

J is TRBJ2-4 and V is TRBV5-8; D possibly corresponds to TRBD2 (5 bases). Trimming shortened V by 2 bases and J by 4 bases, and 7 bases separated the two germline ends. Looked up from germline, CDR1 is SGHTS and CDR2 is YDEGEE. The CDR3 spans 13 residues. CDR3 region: CASSFAGKNIQYF. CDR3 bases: TGTGCCAGCAGCTTCGCGGGTAAAAACATTCAGTACTTC.

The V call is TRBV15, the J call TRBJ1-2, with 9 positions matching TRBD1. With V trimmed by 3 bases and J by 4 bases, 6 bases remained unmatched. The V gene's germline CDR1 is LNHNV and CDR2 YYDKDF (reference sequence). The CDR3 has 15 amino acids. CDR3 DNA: TGTGCCACCAGCAGGGGGACAGGGTGGGCCTATGGCTACACCTTC. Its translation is CATSRGTGWAYGYTF.

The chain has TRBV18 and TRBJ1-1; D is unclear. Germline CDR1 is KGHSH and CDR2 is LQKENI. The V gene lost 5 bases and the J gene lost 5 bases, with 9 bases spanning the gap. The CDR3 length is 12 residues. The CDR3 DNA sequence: TGTGCCAGCTCATCCCCCGAGACTGAAGCTTTCTTT. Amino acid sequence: CASSSPETEAFF.

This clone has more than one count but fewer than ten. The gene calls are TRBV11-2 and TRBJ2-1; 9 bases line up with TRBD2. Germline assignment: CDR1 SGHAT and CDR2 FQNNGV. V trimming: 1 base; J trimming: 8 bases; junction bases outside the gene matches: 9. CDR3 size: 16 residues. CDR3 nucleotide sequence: TGTGCCAGCAGCTTAGTTCGCGGACTAGCGTCGGATGAGCAGTTCTTC. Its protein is CASSLVRGLASDEQFF. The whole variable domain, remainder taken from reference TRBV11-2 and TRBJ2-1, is EAGVAQSPRYKIIEKRQSVAFWCNPISGHATLYWYQQILGQGPKLLIQFQNNGVVDDSQLPKDRFSAERLKGVDSTLKIQPAKLEDSAVYLCASSLVRGLASDEQFFGPGTRLTVL.

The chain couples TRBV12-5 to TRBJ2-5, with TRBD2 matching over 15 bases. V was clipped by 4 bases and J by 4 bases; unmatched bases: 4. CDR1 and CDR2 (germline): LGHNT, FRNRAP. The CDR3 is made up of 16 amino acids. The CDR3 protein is CASGSGLAGGPETQYF. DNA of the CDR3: TGTGCTAGTGGTTCTGGACTAGCGGGGGGGCCAGAGACCCAGTACTTC. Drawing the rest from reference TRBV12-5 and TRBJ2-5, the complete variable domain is DARVTQTPRHKVTEMGQEVTMRCQPILGHNTVFWYRQTMMQGLELLAYFRNRAPLDDSGMPKDRFSAEMPDATLATLKIQPSEPRDSAVYFCASGSGLAGGPETQYFGPGTRLLVL.

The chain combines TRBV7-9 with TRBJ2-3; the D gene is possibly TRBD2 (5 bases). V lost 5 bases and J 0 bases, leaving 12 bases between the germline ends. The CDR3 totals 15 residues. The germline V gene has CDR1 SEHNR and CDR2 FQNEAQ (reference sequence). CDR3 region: CASSVSGGSTDTQYF. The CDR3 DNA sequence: TGTGCCAGCAGCGTAAGTGGAGGTAGCACAGATACGCAGTATTTT.

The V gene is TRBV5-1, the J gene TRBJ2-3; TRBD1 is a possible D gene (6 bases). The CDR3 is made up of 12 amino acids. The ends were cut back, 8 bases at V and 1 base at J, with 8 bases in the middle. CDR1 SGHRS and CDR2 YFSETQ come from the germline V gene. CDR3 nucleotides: TGCGCCAGTCGGACAGGCACAGATACGCAGTATTTT. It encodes CASRTGTDTQYF.

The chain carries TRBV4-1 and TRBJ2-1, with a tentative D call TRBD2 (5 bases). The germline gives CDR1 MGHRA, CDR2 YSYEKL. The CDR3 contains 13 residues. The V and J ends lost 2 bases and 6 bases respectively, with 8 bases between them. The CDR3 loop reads CASSQSAVNEQFF. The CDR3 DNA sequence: TGCGCCAGCAGCCAATCAGCGGTCAATGAGCAGTTCTTC.

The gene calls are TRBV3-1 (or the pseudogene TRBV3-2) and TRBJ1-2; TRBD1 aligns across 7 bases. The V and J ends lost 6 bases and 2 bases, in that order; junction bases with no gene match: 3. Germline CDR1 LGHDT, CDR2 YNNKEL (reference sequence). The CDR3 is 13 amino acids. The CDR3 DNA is TGTGCCAGCAGACAGACAGGGAACTATGGCTACACCTTC. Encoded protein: CASRQTGNYGYTF.

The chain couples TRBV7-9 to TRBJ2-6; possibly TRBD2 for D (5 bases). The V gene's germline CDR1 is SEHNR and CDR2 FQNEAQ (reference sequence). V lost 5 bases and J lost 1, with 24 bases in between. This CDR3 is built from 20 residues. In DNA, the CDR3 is TGTGCCAGCAGCAGCATTTGGGAAGTAGCGCATAGATCTGGGGCCAACGTCCTGACTTTC. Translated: CASSSIWEVAHRSGANVLTF.

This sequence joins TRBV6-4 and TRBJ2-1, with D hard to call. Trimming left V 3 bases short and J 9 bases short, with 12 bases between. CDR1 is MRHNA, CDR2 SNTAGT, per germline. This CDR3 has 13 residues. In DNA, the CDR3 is TGTGCCAGCAGTGAAAGACCCTCGGGTGAGCAGTTCTTC. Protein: CASSERPSGEQFF.

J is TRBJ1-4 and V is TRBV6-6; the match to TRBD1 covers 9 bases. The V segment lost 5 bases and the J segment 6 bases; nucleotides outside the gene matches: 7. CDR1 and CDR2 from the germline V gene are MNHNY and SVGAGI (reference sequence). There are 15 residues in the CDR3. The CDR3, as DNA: TGTGCCAGCAGTCCGACCGGACAGGGGCATGAAAAACTGTTTTTT. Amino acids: CASSPTGQGHEKLFF.

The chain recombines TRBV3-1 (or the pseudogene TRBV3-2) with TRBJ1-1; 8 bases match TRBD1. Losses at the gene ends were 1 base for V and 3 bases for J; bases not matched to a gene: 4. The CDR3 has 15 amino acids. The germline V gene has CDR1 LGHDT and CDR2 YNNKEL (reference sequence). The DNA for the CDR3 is TGTGCCAGCAGCCAAGCCGGGACAGGAGACACTGAAGCTTTCTTT. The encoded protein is CASSQAGTGDTEAFF.

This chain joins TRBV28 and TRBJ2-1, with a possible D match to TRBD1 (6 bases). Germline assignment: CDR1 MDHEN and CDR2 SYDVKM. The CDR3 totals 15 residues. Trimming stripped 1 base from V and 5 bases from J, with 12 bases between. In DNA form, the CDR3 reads TGTGCCAGCAGTTTATTAGTCCAGGGGAACAATGAGCAGTTCTTC. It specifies CASSLLVQGNNEQFF.

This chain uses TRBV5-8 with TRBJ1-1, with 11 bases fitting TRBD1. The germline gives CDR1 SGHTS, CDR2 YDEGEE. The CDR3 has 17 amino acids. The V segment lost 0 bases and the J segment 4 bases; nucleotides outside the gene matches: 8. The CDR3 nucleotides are TGTGCCAGCAGCTTGGCCGGGACAGGGGGTTTGAGCACTGAAGCTTTCTTT. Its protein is CASSLAGTGGLSTEAFF. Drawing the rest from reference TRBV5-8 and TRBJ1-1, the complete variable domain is EAGVTQSPTHLIKTRGQQATLRCSPISGHTSVYWYQQALGLGLQFLLWYDEGEERNRGNFPPRFSGRQFPNYSSELNVNALELEDSALYLCASSLAGTGGLSTEAFFGQGTRLTVV.

The CDR3 sequence: CASGISETQYF. In DNA, the CDR3 is TGTGCCAGCGGGATTTCTGAGACCCAGTACTTC. The chain employs TRBV19 and TRBJ2-5; a possible D gene is TRBD2 (5 bases). Germline CDR1 reads LNHDA; CDR2 reads SQIVND (reference sequence). Trimming pared 9 bases from V and 5 bases from J, leaving 10 bases between. There are 11 residues in the CDR3.

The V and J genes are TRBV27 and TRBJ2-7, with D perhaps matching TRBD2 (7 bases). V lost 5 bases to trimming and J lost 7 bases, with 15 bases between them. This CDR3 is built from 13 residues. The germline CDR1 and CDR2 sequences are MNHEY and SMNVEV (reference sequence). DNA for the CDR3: TGTGCCAGCAGTCTCCGGAGGGGGGGTGAGCAGTACTTC. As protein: CASSLRRGGEQYF.

The CDR3: CASSQDLAGGNHPPYEQYF. The CDR3 coding sequence is TGTGCCAGCAGCCAAGACCTAGCGGGAGGTAATCACCCACCCTACGAGCAGTACTTC. The chain links TRBV4-2 to TRBJ2-7, with 11 nucleotides matching TRBD2. V lost 0 bases to trimming and J lost 2 bases; unmatched junction nucleotides: 12. CDR3 length: 19 amino acids. Germline lookup yields CDR1 LGHNA and CDR2 YNFKEQ.